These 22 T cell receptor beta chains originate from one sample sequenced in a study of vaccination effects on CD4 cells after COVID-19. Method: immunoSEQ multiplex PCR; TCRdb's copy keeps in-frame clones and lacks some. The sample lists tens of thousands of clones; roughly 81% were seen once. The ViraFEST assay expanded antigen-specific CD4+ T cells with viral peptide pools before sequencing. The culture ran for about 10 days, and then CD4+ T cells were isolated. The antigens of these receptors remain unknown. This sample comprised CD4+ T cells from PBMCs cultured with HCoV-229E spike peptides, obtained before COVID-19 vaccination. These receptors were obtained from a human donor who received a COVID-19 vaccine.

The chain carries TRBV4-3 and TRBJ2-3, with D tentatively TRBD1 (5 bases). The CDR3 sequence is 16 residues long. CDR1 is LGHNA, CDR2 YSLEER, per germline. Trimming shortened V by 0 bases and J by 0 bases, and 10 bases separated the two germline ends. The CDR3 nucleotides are TGCGCCAGCAGCCAAGAAGGGGCCCCTAGCACAGATACGCAGTATTTT. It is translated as CASSQEGAPSTDTQYF.

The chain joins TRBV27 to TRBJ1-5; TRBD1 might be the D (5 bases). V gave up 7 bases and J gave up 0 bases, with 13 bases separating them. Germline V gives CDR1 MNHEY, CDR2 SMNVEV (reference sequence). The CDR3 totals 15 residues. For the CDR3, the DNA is TGTGCCAGCAAGCAGGGACCGATTAGCAATCAGCCCCAGCATTTT. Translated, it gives CASKQGPISNQPQHF.

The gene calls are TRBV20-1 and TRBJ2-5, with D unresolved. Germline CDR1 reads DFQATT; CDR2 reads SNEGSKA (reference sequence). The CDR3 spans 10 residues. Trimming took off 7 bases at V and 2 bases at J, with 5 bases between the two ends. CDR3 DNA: TGCAGTGGGGTTCAAGAGACCCAGTACTTC. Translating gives CSGVQETQYF.

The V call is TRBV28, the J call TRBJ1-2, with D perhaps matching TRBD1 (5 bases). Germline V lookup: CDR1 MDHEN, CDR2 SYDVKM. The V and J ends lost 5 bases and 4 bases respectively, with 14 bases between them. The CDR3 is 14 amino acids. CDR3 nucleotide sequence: TGTGCCAGCAGTGCCGGACACCTCCTCTATGGCTACACCTTC. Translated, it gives CASSAGHLLYGYTF.

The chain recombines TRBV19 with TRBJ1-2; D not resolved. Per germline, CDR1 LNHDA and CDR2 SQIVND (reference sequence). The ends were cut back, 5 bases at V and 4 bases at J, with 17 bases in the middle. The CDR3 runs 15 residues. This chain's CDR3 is CASSEYRTAVYGYTF. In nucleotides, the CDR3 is TGTGCCAGTAGTGAATACCGGACGGCGGTCTATGGCTACACCTTC.

The CDR3 DNA reads TGTGCCAGCAGTATGACAGGGGGCGGAAAGGGGACTGAAGCTTTCTTT. Protein: CASSMTGGGKGTEAFF. This chain uses TRBV28 with TRBJ1-1, with 10 bases lining up with TRBD1. Germline CDR1 is MDHEN and CDR2 is SYDVKM. Trimming at V came to 5 bases and at J to 5 bases, leaving 11 bases not matched to a gene. The CDR3 extends over 16 amino acids. Looking up the rest from reference TRBV28 and TRBJ1-1 gives the full variable domain: DVKVTQSSRYLVKRTGEKVFLECVQDMDHENMFWYRQDPGLGLRLIYFSYDVKMKEKGDIPEGYSVSREKKERFSLILESASTNQTSMYLCASSMTGGGKGTEAFFGQGTRLTVV.

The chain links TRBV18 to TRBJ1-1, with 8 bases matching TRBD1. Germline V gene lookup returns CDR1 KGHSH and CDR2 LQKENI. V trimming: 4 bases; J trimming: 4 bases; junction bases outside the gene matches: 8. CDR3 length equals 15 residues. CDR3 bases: TGTGCCAGCTCACAGTCAGGGGGCTCAGGCACTGAAGCTTTCTTT. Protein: CASSQSGGSGTEAFF.

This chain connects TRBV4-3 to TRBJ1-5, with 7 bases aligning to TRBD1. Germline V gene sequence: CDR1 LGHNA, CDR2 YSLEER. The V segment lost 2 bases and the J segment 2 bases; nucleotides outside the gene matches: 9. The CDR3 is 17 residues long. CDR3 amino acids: CASSQYWAGGGNQPQHF. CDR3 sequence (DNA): TGCGCCAGCAGCCAATATTGGGCAGGGGGTGGCAATCAGCCCCAGCATTTT.

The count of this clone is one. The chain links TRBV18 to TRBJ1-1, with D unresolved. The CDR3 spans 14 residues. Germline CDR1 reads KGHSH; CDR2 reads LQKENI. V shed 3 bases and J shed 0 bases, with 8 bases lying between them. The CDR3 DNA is TGTGCCAGCTCACCCCTAAGGTTGAACACTGAAGCTTTCTTT. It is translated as CASSPLRLNTEAFF. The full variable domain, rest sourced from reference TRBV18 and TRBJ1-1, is NAGVMQNPRHLVRRRGQEARLRCSPMKGHSHVYWYRQLPEEGLKFMVYLQKENIIDESGMPKERFSAEFPKEGPSILRIQQVVRGDSAAYFCASSPLRLNTEAFFGQGTRLTVV.

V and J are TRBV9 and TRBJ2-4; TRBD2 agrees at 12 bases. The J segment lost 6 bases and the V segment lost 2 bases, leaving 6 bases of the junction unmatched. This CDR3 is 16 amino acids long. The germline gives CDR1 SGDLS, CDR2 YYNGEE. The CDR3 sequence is CASSVASGGAGNIQYF. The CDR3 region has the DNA TGTGCCAGCAGCGTGGCTAGCGGGGGGGCTGGAAACATTCAGTACTTC.

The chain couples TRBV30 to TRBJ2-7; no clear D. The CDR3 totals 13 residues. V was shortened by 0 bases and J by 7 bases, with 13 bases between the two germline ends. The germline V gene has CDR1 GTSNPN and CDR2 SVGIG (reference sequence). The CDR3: CAWSVRGTREQYV. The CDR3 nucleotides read TGTGCCTGGAGTGTACGTGGCACCCGGGAGCAGTACGTC.

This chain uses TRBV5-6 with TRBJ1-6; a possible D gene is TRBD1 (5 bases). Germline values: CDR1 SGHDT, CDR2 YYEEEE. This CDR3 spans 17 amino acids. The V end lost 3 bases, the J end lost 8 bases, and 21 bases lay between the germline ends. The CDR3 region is CASSSLEGRLGDSPLHF. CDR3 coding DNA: TGTGCCAGCAGCTCCTTGGAGGGACGATTGGGGGATTCACCCCTCCACTTT.

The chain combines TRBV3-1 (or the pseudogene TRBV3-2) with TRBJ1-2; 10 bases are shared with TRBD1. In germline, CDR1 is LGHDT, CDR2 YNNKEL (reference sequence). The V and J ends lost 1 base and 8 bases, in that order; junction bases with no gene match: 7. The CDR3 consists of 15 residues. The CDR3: CASSQVSGQGLGYTF. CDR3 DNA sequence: TGTGCCAGCAGCCAAGTTTCGGGACAGGGGCTCGGCTACACCTTC.

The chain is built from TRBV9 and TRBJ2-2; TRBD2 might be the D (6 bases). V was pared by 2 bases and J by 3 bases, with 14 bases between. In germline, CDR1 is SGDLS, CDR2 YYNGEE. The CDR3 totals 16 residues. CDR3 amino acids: CASSVPLASDTGELFF. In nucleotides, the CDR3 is TGTGCCAGCAGCGTCCCTCTAGCGTCCGACACCGGGGAGCTGTTTTTT. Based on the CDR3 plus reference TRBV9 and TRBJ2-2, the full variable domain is DSGVTQTPKHLITATGQRVTLRCSPRSGDLSVYWYQQSLDQGLQFLIQYYNGEERAKGNILERFSAQQFPDLHSELNLSSLELGDSALYFCASSVPLASDTGELFFGEGSRLTVL.

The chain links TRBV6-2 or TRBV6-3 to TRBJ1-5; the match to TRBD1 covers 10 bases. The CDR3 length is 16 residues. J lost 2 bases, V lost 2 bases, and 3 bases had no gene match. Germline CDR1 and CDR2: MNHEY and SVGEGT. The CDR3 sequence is CASSYPGTGGNQPQHF. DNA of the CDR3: TGTGCCAGCAGTTACCCCGGGACAGGGGGCAATCAGCCCCAGCATTTT.

The CDR3 region is CASSSGSEKLFF. The CDR3 DNA sequence: TGTGCCAGCAGTTCCGGGAGTGAAAAACTGTTTTTT. The chain uses TRBV12-3 or TRBV12-4 and TRBJ1-4; D is undetermined. The CDR3 totals 12 residues. The V end lost 4 bases, the J end lost 7 bases, and 7 bases lay between the germline ends.

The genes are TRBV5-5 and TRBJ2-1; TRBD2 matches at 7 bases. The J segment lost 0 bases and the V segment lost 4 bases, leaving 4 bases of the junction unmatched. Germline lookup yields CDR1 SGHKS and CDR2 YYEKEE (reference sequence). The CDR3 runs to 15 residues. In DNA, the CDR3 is TGTGCCAGCAGCACGTCTAGCGGCTCCTACAATGAGCAGTTCTTC. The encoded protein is CASSTSSGSYNEQFF. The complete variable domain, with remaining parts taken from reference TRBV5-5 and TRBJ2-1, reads DAGVTQSPTHLIKTRGQQVTLRCSPISGHKSVSWYQQVLGQGPQFIFQYYEKEERGRGNFPDRFSARQFPNYSSELNVNALLLGDSALYLCASSTSSGSYNEQFFGPGTRLTVL.

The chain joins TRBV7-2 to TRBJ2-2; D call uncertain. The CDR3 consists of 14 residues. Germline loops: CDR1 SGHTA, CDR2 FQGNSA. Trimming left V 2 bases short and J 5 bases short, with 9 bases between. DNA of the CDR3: TGTGCCAGCAGCTTAATACATGGGACCGGGGAGCTGTTTTTT. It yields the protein CASSLIHGTGELFF.

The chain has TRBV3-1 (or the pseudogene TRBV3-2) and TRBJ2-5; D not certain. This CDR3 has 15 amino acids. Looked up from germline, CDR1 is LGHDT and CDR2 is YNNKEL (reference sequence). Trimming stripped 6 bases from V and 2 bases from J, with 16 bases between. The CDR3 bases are TGTGCCAGCAGACCCGCCGGGTCCAGACAAGAGACCCAGTACTTC. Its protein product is CASRPAGSRQETQYF.

The CDR3 coding sequence is TGTGCCAGCAGTTACAGAGGAGGAGGCTATGGCTACACCTTC. It translates to CASSYRGGGYGYTF. The chain uses TRBV6-2 or TRBV6-3 and TRBJ1-2; D not certain. Germline V gene sequence: CDR1 MNHEY, CDR2 SVGEGT. Between the trimmed V and J ends, which lost 2 bases and 4 bases, there was a span of 11 bases. This CDR3 is built from 14 residues.

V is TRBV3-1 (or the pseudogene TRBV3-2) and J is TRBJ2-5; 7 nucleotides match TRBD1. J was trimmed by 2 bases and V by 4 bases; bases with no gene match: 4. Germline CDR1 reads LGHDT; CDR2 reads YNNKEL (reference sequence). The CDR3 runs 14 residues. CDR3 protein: CASSPVRGQETQYF. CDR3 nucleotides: TGTGCCAGCAGCCCCGTCAGGGGGCAAGAGACCCAGTACTTC.

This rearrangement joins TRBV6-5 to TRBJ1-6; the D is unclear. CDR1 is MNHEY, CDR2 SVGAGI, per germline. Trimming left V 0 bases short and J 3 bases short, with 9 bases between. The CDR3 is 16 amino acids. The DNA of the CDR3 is TGTGCCAGCAGTTACTCAAGAACAGTCTATAATTCACCCCTCCACTTT. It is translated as CASSYSRTVYNSPLHF.